Below, 9 T cell receptor beta chains from the same sample are listed, as sequenced in a study of control samples from healthy donors and cancer patients (TCRdb year 2020). The library was obtained by the immunoSEQ multiplex PCR assay. The clones in this table, taken by TCRdb from immuneACCESS, are in-frame only. Not every clone is retained; where verified, under half of the shortfall comes from an unresolved V gene, and the cause of the rest is unknown. Present in this sample are just over 90,000 clones, 85% to 90% of which were seen just once. The ten largest clones take up about 1.3% of the sample. Material: blood. The receptors originated from a woman between 45 and 65 years old in good health.

The chain carries TRBV6-5 and TRBJ2-5; weak D call: TRBD1 (6 bases). CDR1 and CDR2 (germline): MNHEY, SVGAGI. The ends were cut back, 5 bases at V and 2 bases at J, with 12 bases in the middle. The CDR3 contains 14 residues. The CDR3 spells CASSPRTVQETQYF. CDR3 DNA: TGTGCCAGCAGTCCACGGACAGTACAAGAGACCCAGTACTTC.

Notes on this clone: A junction end diverges from the germline sequence, so it may reflect a read error. The V call is TRBV20-1, the J call TRBJ2-1; D ambiguous. The CDR3 is 11 amino acids. Germline V gene lookup returns CDR1 DFQATT and CDR2 SNEGSKA (reference sequence). CDR3 DNA sequence: TGCAGTGCTAGAGAGTACACTGAGCAGTTCTTC. Its protein product is CSAREYTEQFF.

The chain recombines TRBV10-3 with TRBJ2-7; D may be TRBD1 (5 bases). The CDR3 length is 12 residues. The V gene's germline CDR1 is ENHRY and CDR2 SYGVKD. Trimming shortened V by 5 bases and J by 1 base, and 6 bases separated the two germline ends. DNA for the CDR3: TGTGCCATCAGTCAGGGTTCCTACGAGCAGTACTTC. It yields the protein CAISQGSYEQYF.

This clone showed up just once. V is TRBV4-2 and J is TRBJ1-1, with D perhaps TRBD1 (5 bases). From germline, CDR1 is LGHNA and CDR2 YNFKEQ. The CDR3 is 14 amino acids. Trimming stripped 3 bases from V and 4 bases from J, with 12 bases between. The CDR3 region has the DNA TGTGCCAGCAGCCAGAGCAGGGCAGGCACTGAAGCTTTCTTT. Translation: CASSQSRAGTEAFF.

V and J are TRBV3-1 (or the pseudogene TRBV3-2) and TRBJ2-5; D assignment may be TRBD1 or TRBD2 (5 bases each). The V gene lost 7 bases and the J gene lost 7 bases, with 19 bases spanning the gap. The V gene's germline CDR1 is LGHDT and CDR2 YNNKEL (reference sequence). CDR3 length: 14 amino acids. In nucleotides, the CDR3 is TGTGCCAGCATCGAGGGACGGGGTCCGGGGACCCAGTACTTC. The encoded protein is CASIEGRGPGTQYF.

V gene TRBV7-9 combines with J gene TRBJ2-7; D unclear. This CDR3 region has 14 residues. Looked up from germline, CDR1 is SEHNR and CDR2 is FQNEAQ (reference sequence). Trimming stripped 5 bases from V and 7 bases from J, with 18 bases between. The CDR3 nucleotides are TGTGCCAGCAGCCTGGAGCTCCCTGTGGGGGAGCAGTACTTC. Its translation is CASSLELPVGEQYF. Combining the CDR3 with reference TRBV7-9 and TRBJ2-7 gives the whole variable domain DTGVSQNPRHKITKRGQNVTFRCDPISEHNRLYWYRQTLGQGPEFLTYFQNEAQLEKSRLLSDRFSAERPKGSFSTLEIQRTEQGDSAMYLCASSLELPVGEQYFGPGTRLTVT.

This chain joins TRBV9 and TRBJ2-3, with D possibly matching TRBD2 (6 bases). The CDR3 contains 15 residues. Germline assignment: CDR1 SGDLS and CDR2 YYNGEE. Trimming removed 4 bases at V and 2 bases at J, with 14 bases between. This chain's CDR3 is CASSFSGVNTDTQYF. The CDR3 coding sequence is TGTGCCAGCAGCTTTAGCGGAGTTAACACAGATACGCAGTATTTT.

This chain joins TRBV21-1 and TRBJ1-1. TRBV21-1 is annotated as a pseudogene. The CDR3 covers 12 residues. The CDR3 nucleotides are TGTGCCAACATTCCGGGATACACTGAAGCTTTCTTT. Its protein product is CANIPGYTEAFF.

The chain has TRBV5-1 and TRBJ2-3, with D hard to call. The CDR3 covers 14 residues. Germline V gives CDR1 SGHRS, CDR2 YFSETQ. V lost 0 bases and J lost 2, with 7 bases in between. The CDR3 sequence is CASSLATYTDTQYF. CDR3 in DNA: TGCGCCAGCAGCTTGGCCACTTACACAGATACGCAGTATTTT.